A selection of T cell receptor beta chains follows, all from one sample in a study of tumor and adjacent non-tumor tissue in lung cancer. TCRdb ran MiXCR on the multiplex PCR reads and lists one entry per CDR3 protein. Of about 79,000 distinct CDR3 sequences listed, just under 75% are singletons. Sequencing was carried out using lung tumor tissue. The receptor set was obtained from a woman in her thirties or forties with non-small cell lung cancer. Both conserved end residues are part of each CDR3. D genes are given only for firm matches. Clone size is shown for a subset of rows, as once, few, many or a class of expanded clone.

D: NA; V: TRBV6-5; J: TRBJ1-4; size: few; CDR3: CVSALYQGPLNEKLFF; DNA: TGTGTCAGCGCTCTGTATCAGGGGCCACTTAATGAAAAACTGTTTTTT
D: NA; V: TRBV12-3/TRBV12-4; J: TRBJ2-7; size: NA; CDR3: CASSFGGSSHEQHF; DNA: TGTGCCAGCAGTTTCGGGGGATCCTCCCACGAGCAGCACTTC
D: NA; V: TRBV6-5; J: TRBJ1-2; size: NA; CDR3: CASSYSYTGNYGHIF; DNA: TGTGCCAGCAGTTACTCATATACAGGGAACTATGGCCACATCTTC
D: TRBD1; V: TRBV4-1; J: TRBJ2-3; size: NA; CDR3: CATSQARTGGVTDTQYF; DNA: TGCGCCACCAGCCAAGCCCGGACAGGGGGTGTCACAGATACGCAGTATTTT
D: TRBD1; V: TRBV29-1; J: TRBJ2-7; size: NA; CDR3: CSDAGQGHYEQYF; DNA: TGCAGTGATGCCGGACAGGGGCATTACGAGCAGTACTTC
D: TRBD2; V: TRBV28; J: TRBJ2-1; size: many; CDR3: CASSFSTSGSYNEQFF; DNA: TGTGCCAGCAGTTTTTCGACTAGCGGATCCTACAATGAGCAGTTCTTC
D: NA; V: TRBV20-1; J: TRBJ2-3; size: NA; CDR3: CSVTGWPSTDTQYF; DNA: TGCAGTGTAACGGGCTGGCCTAGCACAGATACGCAGTATTTT
D: NA; V: TRBV12-5; J: TRBJ2-1; size: once; CDR3: CASGLLTSRANNEQFF; DNA: TGTGCTAGTGGTTTGCTCACTAGCAGGGCAAACAATGAGCAGTTCTTC
D: NA; V: TRBV11-2; J: TRBJ2-7; size: NA; CDR3: CASSLDTQRSYEQYF; DNA: TGTGCCAGTAGCTTAGATACCCAGAGGTCCTACGAGCAGTATTTC
D: NA; V: TRBV24-1; J: TRBJ2-1; size: NA; CDR3: CGTSDTRLGPGEQFF; DNA: TGTGGCACCAGTGATACCCGTTTAGGCCCGGGGGAGCAGTTCTTC
D: NA; V: TRBV29-1; J: TRBJ2-2; size: NA; CDR3: CSVEVGGYTGELYF; DNA: TGCAGCGTTGAAGTTGGGGGGTACACCGGGGAACTGTATTTT
D: TRBD2; V: TRBV6-1; J: TRBJ2-7; size: NA; CDR3: CASSATLAGVGEQYF; DNA: TGTGCCAGTAGTGCCACACTAGCGGGAGTGGGTGAGCAGTACTTC
D: TRBD1; V: TRBV7-9; J: TRBJ2-3; size: medium-sized; CDR3: CASSGPGQRSTDTQYF; DNA: TGTGCCAGCAGCGGCCCGGGACAGCGAAGCACAGATACGCAGTATTTT
D: NA; V: TRBV10-2; J: TRBJ1-5; size: few; CDR3: CTSSDRSNQPQHF; DNA: TGCACCAGCAGTGACAGGAGCAATCAGCCCCAGCATTTT
D: NA; V: TRBV11-2; J: TRBJ2-3; size: medium-sized; CDR3: CASSSERIDTDTQYF; DNA: TGTGCCAGCAGCTCTGAGCGGATAGACACAGATACGCAGTATTTT
D: NA; V: TRBV6-2/TRBV6-3; J: TRBJ2-5; size: NA; CDR3: CASVRGTDLKTQHF; DNA: TGTGCCAGCGTGAGGGGAACCGACCTGAAGACCCAGCACTTC
D: NA; V: TRBV30; J: TRBJ2-1; size: NA; CDR3: CAYHREYNEQSF; DNA: TGTGCCTATCACAGGGAGTACAATGAGCAGTCCTTC
D: NA; V: TRBV6-6; J: TRBJ2-2; size: once; CDR3: CTSSHGAGENTGELFF; DNA: TGTACCAGCAGTCATGGGGCCGGGGAGAACACCGGGGAGCTGTTTTTT
D: TRBD2; V: TRBV12-3/TRBV12-4; J: TRBJ2-1; size: NA; CDR3: CASGTTSGRAREQFF; DNA: TGTGCCAGCGGCACTACTAGCGGGAGGGCCAGGGAGCAGTTCTTC
D: NA; V: TRBV20-1; J: TRBJ2-7; size: once; CDR3: CSAILVGAYEQYF; DNA: TGCAGTGCTATACTAGTGGGGGCGTACGAGCAGTACTTC
D: NA; V: TRBV12-3/TRBV12-4; J: TRBJ2-6; size: many; CDR3: CASRSDRASSGANVLTF; DNA: TGTGCCAGCAGATCGGACAGAGCTTCCTCTGGGGCCAACGTCCTGACTTTC
D: NA; V: TRBV29-1; J: TRBJ2-1; size: NA; CDR3: CSLARLVNSNEQFF; DNA: TGCAGCCTTGCTAGACTAGTGAATTCCAATGAGCAGTTCTTC
D: TRBD1; V: TRBV20-1; J: TRBJ2-7; size: NA; CDR3: CSVGRTGAYNEQYF; DNA: TGCAGTGTGGGGAGGACAGGGGCCTACAACGAGCAGTACTTC
D: NA; V: TRBV12-3/TRBV12-4; J: TRBJ2-7; size: many; CDR3: CASSGASYEQYF; DNA: TGTGCCAGCAGTGGGGCTTCCTACGAGCAGTACTTC
D: TRBD2; V: TRBV7-8; J: TRBJ2-3; size: NA; CDR3: CASSLYGLAEETDTQYF; DNA: TGTGCCAGCAGCCTATACGGTCTAGCGGAGGAGACAGATACGCAGTATTTT
D: NA; V: TRBV6-5; J: TRBJ1-1; size: NA; CDR3: CARSGQGGDGTEAFF; DNA: TGTGCCAGGAGTGGCCAGGGTGGTGACGGCACTGAAGCTTTCTTT
D: NA; V: TRBV13; J: TRBJ2-1; size: NA; CDR3: CASSFSVVTDNEQLF; DNA: TGCGCCAGCAGCTTTAGCGTAGTTACGGACAATGAGCAGCTCTTC
D: NA; V: TRBV5-4; J: TRBJ2-7; size: NA; CDR3: CASSLGGQQYF; DNA: TGTGCCAGCAGCTTGGGAGGGCAGCAGTACTTC
D: TRBD1; V: TRBV11-2; J: TRBJ1-2; size: NA; CDR3: CASSMPQGAYDYTF; DNA: TGTGCCAGCAGTATGCCTCAGGGGGCCTATGACTACACCTTC
D: TRBD1; V: TRBV6-2/TRBV6-3; J: TRBJ2-1; size: NA; CDR3: CASRRSRGLYNEQFF; DNA: TGTGCAAGCAGGCGAAGCAGGGGGTTGTACAATGAGCAGTTCTTC
D: NA; V: TRBV15; J: TRBJ2-3; size: NA; CDR3: CATSRGQGADTQYF; DNA: TGTGCCACCAGCAGGGGACAAGGGGCAGATACGCAGTATTTT
D: NA; V: TRBV11-1; J: TRBJ2-2; size: NA; CDR3: CVSRRDVYTGELFF; DNA: TGTGTCAGCAGGCGGGACGTGTACACCGGGGAGCTGTTTTTT
D: NA; V: TRBV30; J: TRBJ2-7; size: NA; CDR3: CTWSVGNEEYF; DNA: TGTACCTGGAGTGTGGGTAACGAGGAGTACTTC
D: TRBD2; V: TRBV6-1; J: TRBJ2-5; size: once; CDR3: CVNSEGTSGRIQETQYF; DNA: TGTGTCAACAGTGAAGGGACTAGCGGGAGGATTCAAGAGACCCAGTACTTC
D: TRBD2; V: TRBV11-2; J: TRBJ2-5; size: NA; CDR3: CVSSSPGGGIQETQYF; DNA: TGTGTCAGCAGTTCCCCGGGCGGGGGGATACAAGAGACCCAGTACTTC
D: NA; V: TRBV11-2; J: TRBJ2-5; size: NA; CDR3: CASTKFAHAQETHYF; DNA: TGTGCCAGCACCAAATTCGCACATGCACAAGAGACCCACTACTTC
D: NA; V: TRBV20-1; J: TRBJ2-5; size: once; CDR3: CSTRENWAAQYF; DNA: TGCAGTACTAGAGAAAACTGGGCGGCCCAGTACTTC
D: NA; V: TRBV12-3/TRBV12-4; J: TRBJ2-7; size: once; CDR3: CVSSTEGSREQYF; DNA: TGTGTCAGCAGCACCGAGGGGTCCCGCGAGCAGTACTTC
D: NA; V: TRBV11-3; J: TRBJ1-2; size: NA; CDR3: CASMQGYNYDYTF; DNA: TGTGCCAGCATGCAGGGTTATAACTATGACTACACCTTC
D: NA; V: TRBV11-2; J: TRBJ2-7; size: NA; CDR3: CASSSGTGSSHEHYF; DNA: TGTGCCAGCAGCTCAGGTACGGGATCCTCCCACGAGCACTACTTC
D: NA; V: TRBV9; J: TRBJ1-2; size: few; CDR3: CASSVSGWGDYDYTF; DNA: TGTGCCAGCAGCGTATCAGGGTGGGGAGACTATGACTACACCTTC
D: NA; V: TRBV5-6; J: TRBJ2-3; size: NA; CDR3: CASSSVGGADTDTQYF; DNA: TGTGCCAGTAGCTCGGTGGGGGGGGCCGATACAGATACGCAGTATTTT
D: NA; V: TRBV28; J: TRBJ1-3; size: many; CDR3: CASSLVWDTIYF; DNA: TGTGCCAGCAGTCTGGTGTGGGACACCATATATTTT